The rows below give T cell receptor beta chains drawn from one sample of a study of cytomegalovirus exposure and HLA in healthy donors. Using immunoSEQ multiplex PCR, the repertoire was profiled, and TCRdb retains in-frame clones only, with some absent. The sample yields roughly 89,000 clones, around three fifths seen once. Sequences were obtained from PBMCs. These receptors all come from a woman between 45 and 60 years old in good health and CMV-seropositive. CDR3s include the opening cysteine and the closing phenylalanine or tryptophan. A D gene is named only where the DNA matches it firmly. Clone size is given for some rows only: seen once, a few or many times, or a class if the clone is expanded.

j_call	d_call	clone_size	v_call	cdr3_aa	cdr3_nt
TRBJ2-5	-	-	TRBV18	CASSPRQVSQETQYF	TGTGCCAGCTCACCACGACAGGTTTCCCAAGAGACCCAGTACTTC
TRBJ2-7	-	-	TRBV9	CASSVVDSPYEQYF	TGTGCCAGCAGCGTAGTGGACAGTCCCTACGAGCAGTACTTC
TRBJ1-4	TRBD1	-	TRBV2	CASRVESTGGGEKLFF	TGTGCCAGCAGAGTGGAGTCGACAGGGGGTGGTGAAAAACTGTTTTTT
TRBJ2-2	TRBD2	-	TRBV7-7	CASSPLAGGPRTGELFF	TGTGCCAGCAGTCCTCTAGCGGGGGGGCCTAGGACCGGGGAGCTGTTTTTT
TRBJ2-2	TRBD1	-	TRBV28	CASSLGTGWNTGELFF	TGTGCCAGCAGTTTGGGGACAGGTTGGAACACCGGGGAGCTGTTTTTT
TRBJ2-1	TRBD1	-	TRBV5-1	CASSDQTGATNEQFF	TGCGCCAGCAGCGACCAGACAGGGGCGACGAATGAGCAGTTCTTC
TRBJ2-5	-	-	TRBV28	CASSQESGGETQYF	TGTGCCAGCAGCCAAGAGTCGGGTGGAGAGACCCAGTACTTC
TRBJ2-2	TRBD2	-	TRBV28	CASTPTSVSGELFF	TGTGCCAGCACCCCGACTAGCGTGTCCGGGGAGCTGTTTTTT
TRBJ2-5	-	-	TRBV14	CASSLGARSETQYF	TGTGCCAGCAGCCTGGGGGCTAGATCAGAGACCCAGTACTTC
TRBJ2-2	-	-	TRBV2	CASKPGGGRSTGELFF	TGTGCCAGCAAACCCGGGGGTGGAAGATCCACCGGGGAGCTGTTTTTT
TRBJ2-2	TRBD2	once	TRBV2	CASSEALIAGITGELFF	TGTGCCAGCAGTGAAGCGCTGATAGCGGGGATCACCGGGGAGCTGTTTTTT
TRBJ2-1	-	-	TRBV28	CASSPSNEQFF	TGTGCCAGCAGCCCGTCCAATGAGCAGTTCTTC
TRBJ2-3	TRBD1	few	TRBV13	CASSLGPGGRTQYF	TGTGCCAGCAGCTTAGGGCCAGGGGGCAGGACGCAGTATTTT
TRBJ1-2	-	-	TRBV6-1	CASSELPVLGYTF	TGTGCCAGCAGTGAACTCCCGGTCCTAGGCTACACCTTC
TRBJ1-2	-	-	TRBV27	CASTTGDPNYGYTF	TGTGCCAGCACGACAGGAGACCCTAACTATGGCTACACCTTC
TRBJ2-1	TRBD2	few	TRBV29-1	CSVEMGLAGGEQFF	TGCAGCGTTGAAATGGGACTAGCTGGGGGTGAGCAGTTCTTC
TRBJ1-2	TRBD1	-	TRBV4-3	CASSQAAQGFYGYTF	TGCGCCAGCAGCCAAGCAGCACAGGGGTTTTATGGCTACACCTTC